This TCR beta chain is drawn from a study of beta chain features in type 1 diabetes. As to this clone: The antigen remains undetermined. Other DNA sequences in the same sample also yield this CDR3.

This CDR3 is built from 13 residues. The germline V and J ends were trimmed by 3 bases and 5 bases, with 13 bases remaining between them. Germline assignment: CDR1 SQVTM and CDR2 ANQGSEA. Broader study findings: PCR, the amplification step, might favor shorter templates, equally in patients and controls. Shortening of TCRB CDR3s, moderate but significant, appeared in all four CD4+ subsets of Type 1 diabetes patients.

cDNA synthesis used the whole RNA isolate, giving expressed TCRB sequences. Some 3.6 million reads were obtained on average from naive, central memory and regulatory T cell samples. Only in-frame clones appear in the TCRdb table, and some are missing; sequencing was by immunoSEQ multiplex PCR. Altogether about 160,000 clones are present, roughly 9.1% being singletons, with the ten largest covering 2.3%. The sample comprised central memory CD4+ T cells from blood. The TCR originated in a woman in her late teens or twenties in good health. V is TRBV29-1 and J is TRBJ1-2; possible D gene TRBD1, 5 bases. CDR3 nucleotide sequence: TGCAGCGTTGATACCGGGGGAGAGTATGGCTACACCTTC. This encodes CSVDTGGEYGYTF. Full variable domain (missing parts from reference TRBV29-1 and TRBJ1-2): SAVISQKPSRDICQRGTSLTIQCQVDSQVTMMFWYRQQPGQSLTLIATANQGSEATYESGFVIDKFPISRPNLTFSTLTVSNMSPEDSSIYLCSVDTGGEYGYTFGSGTRLTVV.